This paragraph covers one T cell receptor (beta chain) sequence. Its target is unknown. The whole isolated RNA underwent reverse transcription, so sequencing captured expressed TCRB transcripts. The method was immunoSEQ multiplex PCR; TCRdb's version includes in-frame clones alone and lacks a portion of them. Seen here are more than 350,000 clones, 11% observed once, and the top ten hold around 0.05%. The data derive from a study of beta chain features in type 1 diabetes. General study results and limits: Shorter templates might be favored by PCR, equally in patients and controls. Cells that show high TCR expression could be over-represented by cDNA sequencing. The question left open here concerned HLA type influencing TCRB rearrangement. The similarity of naive, central memory and Treg TCRB repertoires appeared greater among patients than among healthy donors.

This receptor was identified in a young woman in good health. Sequenced: naive CD4+ T cells from blood.

The CDR3 loop is CASSPQGAGEQYV. As DNA, the CDR3 is TGTGCCAGCAGCCCACAGGGGGCGGGCGAGCAGTACGTC. The rearrangement joins TRBV7-9 to TRBJ2-7, with 9 bases aligning to TRBD1. Trimming removed 5 bases from V and 6 bases from J; junction bases left unmatched: 5. Looked up from germline, CDR1 is SEHNR and CDR2 is FQNEAQ (reference sequence). The CDR3 covers 13 residues.